Below, 6 T cell receptor beta chains from the same sample are listed, as sequenced in a study of response to subunit inactivated influenza vaccine. Each CDR3 protein is one row after TCRdb ran MiXCR on the RT-PCR reads. The table shows around 470,000 distinct CDR3 sequences, with 6.5% to 8% occurring only once. This specimen was PBMCs from blood, taken roughly 24 months after vaccination. These receptors were taken from a man between 50 and 70 years old who received an inactivated influenza vaccine.

In regard to this clonotype: An end of the junction does not agree with germline; a read error may underlie this. This sequence joins TRBV29-1 and TRBJ2-3; D gene unclear. This CDR3 has 16 amino acids. CDR1 is SQVTM and CDR2 is ANQGSEA in the germline V gene. CDR3 sequence: CSVDGLAEPNTDMQYF. The CDR3, as DNA: TGCAGCGTTGACGGGTTGGCGGAACCAAACACAGATATGCAGTATTTT.

There are many counts of this clonotype. CDR3 in amino acids: CASRLTSGPAYEQYF. The CDR3 bases are TGTGCCAGCAGATTGACTAGCGGGCCGGCCTACGAGCAGTACTTC. This chain joins TRBV6-5 and TRBJ2-7, with TRBD2 identical over 10 bases. There are 15 residues in the CDR3. Germline loops: CDR1 MNHEY, CDR2 SVGAGI. Trimming took 6 bases from V and 2 from J; bases not matched to a gene: 7.

There are many counts of this clonotype. The chain is built from TRBV12-3 or TRBV12-4 and TRBJ2-4; 11 bases agree with TRBD2. The V and J ends lost 4 bases and 1 base, in that order; junction bases with no gene match: 6. CDR3 length: 17 residues. CDR3 protein: CASSSPSSGRAKNIQYF. CDR3 nucleotide sequence: TGTGCCAGCAGTTCCCCATCTAGCGGGAGGGCCAAAAACATTCAGTACTTC.

This chain connects TRBV4-3 to TRBJ2-7; 10 positions agree with TRBD2. The CDR3 is 16 residues long. Trimming took 1 base from V and 4 from J; bases not matched to a gene: 7. Per germline, CDR1 LGHNA and CDR2 YSLEER. CDR3: CASSQALSGGVYEQYF. The CDR3 DNA sequence: TGCGCCAGCAGCCAAGCTCTGAGCGGGGGGGTGTACGAGCAGTACTTC.

V gene TRBV20-1 combines with J gene TRBJ2-3; weak D call: TRBD1 (5 bases). V was cut by 3 bases and J by 1 base, with 14 bases left in between. The CDR3 loop spans 15 amino acids. Germline V gives CDR1 DFQATT, CDR2 SNEGSKA (reference sequence). The CDR3 loop is CSARGHPSGTDTQYF. The DNA for the CDR3 is TGCAGTGCTAGGGGGCATCCAAGTGGCACAGATACGCAGTATTTT.

This clonotype has a handful of counts. V is TRBV29-1 and J is TRBJ1-1; 8 bases match TRBD1. J lost 3 bases, V lost 6 bases, and 3 bases had no gene match. Germline CDR1 is SQVTM and CDR2 is ANQGSEA. The CDR3 spans 12 residues. CDR3 sequence reads: CSVQGVYTEAFF. The CDR3 DNA is TGCAGCGTACAGGGGGTGTACACTGAAGCTTTCTTT.